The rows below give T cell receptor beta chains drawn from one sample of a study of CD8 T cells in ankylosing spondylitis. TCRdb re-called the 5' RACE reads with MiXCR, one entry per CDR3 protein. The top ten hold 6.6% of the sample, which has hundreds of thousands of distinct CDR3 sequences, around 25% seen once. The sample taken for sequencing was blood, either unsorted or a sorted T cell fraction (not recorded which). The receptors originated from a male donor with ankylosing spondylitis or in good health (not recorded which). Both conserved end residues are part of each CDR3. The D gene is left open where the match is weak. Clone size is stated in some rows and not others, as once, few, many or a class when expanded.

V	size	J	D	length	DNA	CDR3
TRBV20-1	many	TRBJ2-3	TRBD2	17	TGCAGTGCTAGGCTAGCGGGAATGGGCTCTGGCACAGATACGCAGTATTTT	CSARLAGMGSGTDTQYF
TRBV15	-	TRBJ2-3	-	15	TGTGCCACCAGCAGAGATATTCTGAGTGTGGATACGCAGTATTTT	CATSRDILSVDTQYF
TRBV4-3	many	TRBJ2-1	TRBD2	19	TGCGCCAGCAGCCAGACGGGACTAGCTGGAATGAGCTCCTACAATGAGCAGTTCTTC	CASSQTGLAGMSSYNEQFF
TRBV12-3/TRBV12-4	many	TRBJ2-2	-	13	TGTGCCAGTAAGGATCAGAACACCGGGGAGCTGTTTTTT	CASKDQNTGELFF
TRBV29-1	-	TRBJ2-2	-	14	TGCAGCGGGGGCGCCGGAGGTCGCACCGGGGAGCTGTTTTTT	CSGGAGGRTGELFF
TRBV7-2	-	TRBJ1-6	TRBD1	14	TGTGCCAGCAGCCGAGGGGGCGGCAATTCACCCCTCCACTTT	CASSRGGGNSPLHF
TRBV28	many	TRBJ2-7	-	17	TGTGCCAGCAGTTCCTTTTCGGGGGCGGAATCCTCCTACGAGCAGTACTTC	CASSSFSGAESSYEQYF
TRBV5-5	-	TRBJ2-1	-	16	TGTGCCAGCAGCCAAAGAGGGCGGAGCCGGTACAATGAGCAGTTCTTC	CASSQRGRSRYNEQFF
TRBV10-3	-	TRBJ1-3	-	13	TGTGCCATCAGTGAGTCGATCGGAAACACCATATATTTT	CAISESIGNTIYF
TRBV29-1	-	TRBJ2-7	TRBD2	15	TGCAGCGTTGCAGGTAGTAGCGGGAGAGTTAACGAGCAGTACTTC	CSVAGSSGRVNEQYF
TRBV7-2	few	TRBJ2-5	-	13	TGTGCCAGCAGTTTATGGCAGCAAGAGACCCAGTACTTC	CASSLWQQETQYF
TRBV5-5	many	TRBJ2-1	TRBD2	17	TGTGCCAGCAGCTCGCAACTGGGGACTAGCGGGAGGAATGAGCAGTTCTTC	CASSSQLGTSGRNEQFF
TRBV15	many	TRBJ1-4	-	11	TGTGCCACCAGCGATAATGAAAAACTGTTTTTT	CATSDNEKLFF
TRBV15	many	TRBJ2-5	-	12	TGTGCCACCAGCAGAGATGTGGAGACCCAGTACTTC	CATSRDVETQYF
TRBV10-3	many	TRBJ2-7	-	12	TGTGCCATCGGGGGCAATAGCTACGAGCAGTACTTC	CAIGGNSYEQYF
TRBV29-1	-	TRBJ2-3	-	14	TGCAGCGTTGACGCTAAAGGGAGAGAAGATACGCAGTATTTT	CSVDAKGREDTQYF
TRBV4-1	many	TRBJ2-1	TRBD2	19	TGCGCCAGCAGCCATCCAGAGGGAGGGTCCGGGACTAGCGGCAATGAGCAGTTCTTC	CASSHPEGGSGTSGNEQFF
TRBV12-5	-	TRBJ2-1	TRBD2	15	TGTGCTAGTGGTTTGGGGACTAGCGGAATCAATGAGCAGTTCTTC	CASGLGTSGINEQFF
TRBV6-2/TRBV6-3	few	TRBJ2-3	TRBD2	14	TGTGCCAGTCAACCGGGAGGACCCACAGATACGCAGTATTTT	CASQPGGPTDTQYF
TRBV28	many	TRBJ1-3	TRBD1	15	TGTGCCAGCAGTCCCTGGACAGGGTATGGAAACACCATATATTTT	CASSPWTGYGNTIYF
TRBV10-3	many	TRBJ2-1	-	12	TGTGCCATCAGTGTTGGTGGGGATGAGCAGTTCTTC	CAISVGGDEQFF
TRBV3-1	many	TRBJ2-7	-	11	TGTGCCAGCAGCCAGTTGCGCGAGCAGTACTTC	CASSQLREQYF
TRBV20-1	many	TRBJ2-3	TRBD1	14	TGCAGTGCGCGTCCCGGGACAGGGGGCACTACGCAGTATTTT	CSARPGTGGTTQYF
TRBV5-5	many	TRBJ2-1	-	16	TGTGCCAGCAGCTTGACCCCAGCCGCGGACTACAATGAGCAGTTCTTC	CASSLTPAADYNEQFF
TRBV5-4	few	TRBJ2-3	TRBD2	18	TGTGCCAGCAGGTCCGGAACGGGACTAGCGGGAGGTACAGATACGCAGTATTTT	CASRSGTGLAGGTDTQYF
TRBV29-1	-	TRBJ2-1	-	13	TGCAGCGTCGACAGGTGGGAATACAATGAGCAGTTCTTC	CSVDRWEYNEQFF
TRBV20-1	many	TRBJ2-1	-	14	TGCAGTGCTAGAGATCGGGTAGCGCGGAATGAGCAGTTCTTC	CSARDRVARNEQFF
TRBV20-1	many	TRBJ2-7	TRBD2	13	TGCAGTGCTAGACTAGCGGGCACCTACGAGCAGTACTTC	CSARLAGTYEQYF
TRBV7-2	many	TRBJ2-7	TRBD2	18	TGTGCCAGCAGCTTAGCCGGACTAGCGGGAGCCACCTCCTACGAGCAGTACTTC	CASSLAGLAGATSYEQYF
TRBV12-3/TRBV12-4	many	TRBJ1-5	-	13	TGTGCCACCGTGGGGGGCATCGGGCAGCCCCAGCATTTT	CATVGGIGQPQHF
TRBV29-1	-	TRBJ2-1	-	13	TGCAGCGTCCAGGAGACGCAGGGCAATGAGCAGTTCTTC	CSVQETQGNEQFF
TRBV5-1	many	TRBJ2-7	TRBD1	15	TGCGCCAGCAGCAGCACCGGGACAGGGATCTACGAGCAGTACTTC	CASSSTGTGIYEQYF
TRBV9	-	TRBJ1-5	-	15	TGTGCCAGCAGCGTAGCCGGGGATAGCAATCAGCCCCAGCATTTT	CASSVAGDSNQPQHF
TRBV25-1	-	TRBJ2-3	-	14	TGTGCCAGCAGTGAAGCGGATAGCACAGATACGCAGTATTTT	CASSEADSTDTQYF
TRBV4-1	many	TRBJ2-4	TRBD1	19	TGCGCCAGCAGCCAAGATCAGGGGGCGGAAGCCCTAGCCAAAAACATTCAGTACTTC	CASSQDQGAEALAKNIQYF
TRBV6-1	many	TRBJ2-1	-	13	TGTGCCAGCAGCCGCCTGGGGGATGGGGAGCAGTTCTTC	CASSRLGDGEQFF
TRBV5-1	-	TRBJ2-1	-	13	TGCGCCAGCAGCTTGGTTTTGGAAAATGAGCAGTTCTTC	CASSLVLENEQFF
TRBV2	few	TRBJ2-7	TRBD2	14	TGTGCCAGCAGGCACAGACTAGCGTCCTACGAGCAGTACTTC	CASRHRLASYEQYF
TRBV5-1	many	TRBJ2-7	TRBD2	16	TGCGCCAGCAGCTTCGGACTAGCGGGATCGTCCTACGAGCAGTACTTC	CASSFGLAGSSYEQYF
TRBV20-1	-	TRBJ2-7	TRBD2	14	TGCAGTGCTGGAAGTAGCGGGAGGGCCACCGAGCAGTACTTC	CSAGSSGRATEQYF
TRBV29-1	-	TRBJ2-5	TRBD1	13	TGCAGCGGGCGGCAGACAGGGTCAGAGACCCAGTACTTC	CSGRQTGSETQYF
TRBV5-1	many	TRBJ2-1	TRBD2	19	TGCGCCAGCAGCTTGGCCGTTACAATAGCGGGAGGGCCGCGTGTTGAGCAGTTCTTC	CASSLAVTIAGGPRVEQFF
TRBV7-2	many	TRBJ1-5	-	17	TGTGCCAGCAGCTTATCCAGGGGACCTAATAGCAATCAGCCCCAGCATTTT	CASSLSRGPNSNQPQHF
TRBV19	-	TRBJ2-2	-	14	TGTGCCACTGGGAGTCGGGGTAGCACCGGGGAGCTGTTTTTT	CATGSRGSTGELFF
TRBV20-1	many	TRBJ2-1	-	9	TGCAGTGCTAGTAGTGAGCAGTTCTTC	CSASSEQFF
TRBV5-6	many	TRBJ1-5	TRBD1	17	TGTGCCAGCAGCTTTAAAGACAGGGGAGGGAGCAATCAGCCCCAGCATTTT	CASSFKDRGGSNQPQHF
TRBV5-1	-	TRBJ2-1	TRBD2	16	TGCGCCAGCGCCCCGGCTGGGACTAGCGGGATTCATGAGCAGTTCTTC	CASAPAGTSGIHEQFF
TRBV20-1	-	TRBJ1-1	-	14	TGCAGTGCTAGGTCCGGGCCTGTGAACACTGAAGCTTTCTTT	CSARSGPVNTEAFF